The 3 T cell receptor beta chains below all came from one sample that was sequenced in a study of T cells in Graves' hyperthyroidism and ophthalmopathy (dated by TCRdb to 2018 to 2020). Library generation was performed with multiplex PCR. Sequenced using an Illumina HiSeq 2000. The TCR beta CDR3 regions were amplified from RNA transcripts. The first round of RT-PCR for the TCR CDR3 was performed with the HTBI primer set and the Qiagen OneStep RT-PCR kit. TCRdb took the public reads, trimmed them with fastp at Q25, ran MiXCR for clone calling and kept in-frame beta chains. Rows matching on CDR3 protein sequence are summarized as one entry with the most common DNA and genes. Recorded for this sample are over 550,000 distinct CDR3 sequences; 16% of them occurred a single time. Jointly, the top ten make up roughly 18% of the sample. Material for sequencing was blood. Receptors were obtained from a woman younger than 35 with Graves' hyperthyroidism.

This clonotype was detected many times. The CDR3 is CASSGQRGYSGRPSTDTQYF. The CDR3 nucleotides are TGTGCCAGCAGCGGACAACGGGGGTATAGCGGGAGGCCTAGCACAGATACGCAGTATTTT. The chain joins TRBV7-2 to TRBJ2-3; TRBD2 agrees at 10 bases. The germline CDR1 and CDR2 sequences are SGHTA and FQGNSA. The CDR3 is made up of 20 amino acids. J gave up 0 bases and V 5 bases, and 17 bases lay outside the gene matches.

The DNA of the CDR3 is TGTGCCAGCAGTGAAATTGGATTCATAAGCGGGGCTGAAGCTTTCTTT. It is translated as CASSEIGFISGAEAFF. This chain uses TRBV6-1 with TRBJ1-1; D unresolved. The CDR3 is 16 residues long. Between the trimmed V and J ends, which lost 2 bases and 6 bases, there was a span of 19 bases. Germline V gives CDR1 MNHNS, CDR2 SASEGT.

The CDR3 sequence: CASSAEFGNQPQHF. The CDR3 region has the DNA TGTGCCAGCAGTGCCGAGTTTGGCAATCAGCCCCAGCATTTT. The chain carries TRBV6-1 and TRBJ1-5; D is ambiguous. From germline, CDR1 is MNHNS and CDR2 SASEGT. CDR3 length equals 14 residues. V was clipped by 4 bases and J by 2 bases, with 9 bases between them.